Listed here is a single T cell receptor beta chain. Its antigen is unknown. The data belong to a study of OX40 agonist ivuxolimab in advanced cancers. Study information: Patients receiving dose escalation had hepatocellular carcinoma, melanoma, renal cell or head and neck cancer. Partial responses occurred in three patients (one hepatocellular carcinoma, two cutaneous melanoma). Findings and limits, study-wide: The expanded peripheral T cells' antigen specificity was not determined.

The germline CDR1 and CDR2 sequences are MNHEY and SVGAGI. The V segment lost 4 bases and the J segment 5 bases; nucleotides outside the gene matches: 9. The CDR3 spans 15 residues. Autoimmune disease history or systemic immunosuppression was exclusionary. Repertoires were generated with immunoSEQ multiplex PCR, while TCRdb's copy carries only in-frame clones and drops some. The sample holds some 77,000 clones, 85% to 95% seen once. The sequence came from an adult with an advanced solid tumor such as melanoma, head and neck, liver or kidney cancer. The genes are TRBV6-5 and TRBJ1-1; 8 bases agree with TRBD1. Sample: CD4+ or CD8+ T cells sorted from blood, taken in a trial of the OX40 agonist ivuxolimab. In DNA form, the CDR3 reads TGTGCCAGCAGTTCTCAGACAGGGGCACCAACTGAAGCTTTCTTT. It encodes CASSSQTGAPTEAFF.